These 25 T cell receptor beta chains were sequenced from one sample in a study of blood T cells in healthy people across ages (dated by TCRdb to 2013 to 2016). Receptor libraries were prepared by 5' RACE. This sample was sequenced with an Illumina HiSeq 2500. The second PCR ran for about 6 to 12 cycles and used a J-beta primer mix along with a sample-barcoded 5' primer. The raw public reads went through TCRdb reprocessing: fastp at Q25, MiXCR clone calling, in-frame beta chains kept. Identical CDR3 proteins give one entry, which carries the most common genes and DNA. The sample data list 900,000 to 950,000 distinct CDR3 sequences, and under 35% of these were observed just once. Clones ranked in the top ten supply 10% of the sample. This sample also belongs to another study, concerning T cells of mothers and their children.

Sequencing was carried out using blood. These receptors all come from a woman aged 40 to 50 in good health.

The genes are TRBV2 and TRBJ1-2; 9 positions match TRBD1. J lost 8 bases, V lost 5 bases, and 12 bases had no gene match. This CDR3 is 15 amino acids long. CDR1 and CDR2 from the germline V gene are SNHLY and FYNNEI. The CDR3 nucleotides read TGTGCCAGCAGTTCTTCCGGGACAGGGTCCCGGGGCTACACCTTC. Its protein is CASSSSGTGSRGYTF.

The sample holds one count of this clonotype. A much larger clone differs from this one at a single base, so this may be a read error. The chain couples TRBV4-1 to TRBJ1-2, with D hard to call. Germline lookup yields CDR1 MGHRA and CDR2 YSYEKL. This CDR3 is built from 14 residues. CDR3 in DNA: TGCGCCGGCAGCCAAGCGGGTATCGGTCATGGCTACACCTTC. This translates into CAGSQAGIGHGYTF.

This clonotype was counted ten times or more. The chain combines TRBV3-1 with TRBJ2-4, with a weak D call TRBD1 (7 bases). V gave up 4 bases and J gave up 7 bases, with 11 bases separating them. Germline CDR1 LGHDT, CDR2 YNNKEL (reference sequence). CDR3 length equals 13 residues. CDR3 in amino acids: CASSLRGRNIQYF. CDR3 bases: TGTGCCAGCAGCCTCAGGGGGAGGAACATTCAGTACTTC.

The chain links TRBV5-1 to TRBJ2-2; D call uncertain. V shed 5 bases and J shed 4 bases, with 9 bases lying between them. CDR1 and CDR2 from the germline V gene are SGHRS and YFSETQ. The CDR3 consists of 13 residues. The CDR3: CASRKDGTGELFF. The CDR3 nucleotides read TGCGCCAGCAGAAAGGACGGCACCGGGGAGCTGTTTTTT. Full variable domain (rest looked up from reference TRBV5-1 and TRBJ2-2): KAGVTQTPRYLIKTRGQQVTLSCSPISGHRSVSWYQQTPGQGLQFLFEYFSETQRNKGNFPGRFSGRQFSNSRSEMNVSTLELGDSALYLCASRKDGTGELFFGEGSRLTVL.

The rearrangement uses TRBV7-9 and TRBJ1-2; the D is unclear. V dropped 3 bases and J dropped 2 bases, with 19 bases sitting between them. The CDR3 totals 17 residues. Germline values: CDR1 SEHNR, CDR2 FQNEAQ (reference sequence). For the CDR3, the DNA is TGTGCCAGCAGCTTCCCTTTTACCCAAAAGAGGAACTATGGCTACACCTTC. Protein: CASSFPFTQKRNYGYTF.

The sample holds a few counts of this clonotype. V is TRBV11-2 and J is TRBJ1-2; D not resolved. The germline V gene encodes CDR1 SGHAT and CDR2 FQNNGV. V was cut by 0 bases and J by 6 bases, with 14 bases left in between. The length of the CDR3 is 15 residues. DNA for the CDR3: TGTGCCAGCAGCTTAGACGCGGGCCCCAGGCATGGCTACACCTTC. Its translation is CASSLDAGPRHGYTF.

The CDR3 DNA follows: TGTGCCAGCAGCTCCACTTGGACCGGCAGGGAGACCCAGTACTTC. It yields the protein CASSSTWTGRETQYF. The chain uses TRBV28 and TRBJ2-5, with unresolved D. The V gene's germline CDR1 is MDHEN and CDR2 SYDVKM. The CDR3 has 15 amino acids. Trimming removed 6 bases from V and 5 bases from J, with 19 bases in between.

Many counts were recorded for this clonotype. The junction does not match germline at one end; this may be a read error. V and J are TRBV5-1 and TRBJ2-3; 11 nucleotides match TRBD2. In germline, CDR1 is SGHRS, CDR2 YFSETQ. CDR3 length equals 16 residues. The CDR3 sequence is CASSLSLAGGTDTQYF. The CDR3 nucleotides are TGTGCCAGCAGCTTATCGCTAGCGGGGGGTACAGATACGCAGTATTTT. Combining the CDR3 with reference TRBV5-1 and TRBJ2-3 gives the whole variable domain KAGVTQTPRYLIKTRGQQVTLSCSPISGHRSVSWYQQTPGQGLQFLFEYFSETQRNKGNFPGRFSGRQFSNSRSEMNVSTLELGDSALYLCASSLSLAGGTDTQYFGPGTRLTVL.

The chain uses TRBV2 and TRBJ2-1, with TRBD2 identical over 9 bases. Germline CDR1 is SNHLY and CDR2 is FYNNEI. The CDR3 consists of 13 residues. V dropped 6 bases and J dropped 11; count of bases not matched to a gene: 8. CDR3 nucleotide sequence: TGTGCCAGCAGCGTAGGTAGCGGGGGTAAGCAGTTCTTC. It specifies CASSVGSGGKQFF.

This clonotype was seen only a few times. The CDR3 nucleotides are TGCGCCAGCAGCTTGGTTGTAGATTCCGAGCAGTACTTC. Its translation is CASSLVVDSEQYF. V usage is TRBV5-1 and J usage is TRBJ2-5, with unresolved D. The J call could be wrong; TRBJ2-7 is a better fit for the DNA end. The CDR3 covers 13 residues. The germline gives CDR1 SGHRS, CDR2 YFSETQ.

This sequence joins TRBV5-1 and TRBJ2-3, with 13 bases that match TRBD2. Per germline, CDR1 SGHRS and CDR2 YFSETQ. V trimming: 4 bases; J trimming: 2 bases; junction bases outside the gene matches: 4. There are 16 residues in the CDR3. CDR3 loop: CASSQTSGGYTDTQYF. CDR3 coding DNA: TGCGCCAGCAGCCAGACTAGCGGGGGGTACACAGATACGCAGTATTTT.

The chain employs TRBV7-9 and TRBJ2-7, with D tentatively TRBD2 (5 bases). V dropped 8 bases and J dropped 0 bases, with 11 bases sitting between them. Looked up from germline, CDR1 is SEHNR and CDR2 is FQNEAQ (reference sequence). The CDR3 contains 13 residues. CDR3 sequence (DNA): TGTGCCAGCGAAGGAGGAGGCTCCTACGAGCAGTACTTC. Its translation is CASEGGGSYEQYF.

This chain joins TRBV19 and TRBJ2-7, with TRBD2 matching over 7 bases. The J segment lost 1 base and the V segment lost 3 bases, leaving 6 bases of the junction unmatched. Germline CDR1 is LNHDA and CDR2 is SQIVND (reference sequence). This CDR3 is 15 amino acids long. CDR3 in amino acids: CASSIEAGQSYEQYF. The CDR3 bases are TGTGCCAGTAGTATCGAAGCGGGGCAGTCCTACGAGCAGTACTTC.

This rearrangement joins TRBV4-1 to TRBJ2-3; TRBD2 might be the D (7 bases). V was trimmed by 2 bases and J by 2 bases, leaving 20 bases between them. The CDR3 sequence is 18 residues long. Germline assignment: CDR1 MGHRA and CDR2 YSYEKL. The CDR3 sequence is CASSQNPGGGAITDTQYF. CDR3 nucleotide sequence: TGCGCCAGCAGCCAAAACCCTGGGGGGGGGGCCATCACAGATACGCAGTATTTT.

The rearrangement links TRBV7-2 to TRBJ1-2; 7 bases are a match to TRBD1. V was pared by 3 bases and J by 4 bases, with 8 bases of the junction left unmatched. Germline values: CDR1 SGHTA, CDR2 FQGNSA. The length of the CDR3 is 15 residues. The CDR3 is CASSLTGQAPYGYTF. CDR3 bases: TGTGCCAGCAGCTTGACAGGACAGGCGCCCTATGGCTACACCTTC. The complete variable domain, with remaining parts taken from reference TRBV7-2 and TRBJ1-2, reads GAGVSQSPSNKVTEKGKDVELRCDPISGHTALYWYRQSLGQGLEFLIYFQGNSAPDKSGLPSDRFSAERTGGSVSTLTIQRTQQEDSAVYLCASSLTGQAPYGYTFGSGTRLTVV.

The genes are TRBV7-2 and TRBJ2-3; TRBD1 agrees at 7 bases. CDR1 and CDR2 from the germline V gene are SGHTA and FQGNSA. The CDR3 spans 16 residues. The junction had 10 bases not matched to a gene; V was cut back by 5 bases and J by 2 bases. The CDR3, as DNA: TGTGCCAGCAGCATCCTGGGACAGCCTATCACAGATACGCAGTATTTT. Translation: CASSILGQPITDTQYF. The full variable domain, in which reference TRBV7-2 and TRBJ2-3 provide the parts outside the CDR3, is GAGVSQSPSNKVTEKGKDVELRCDPISGHTALYWYRQSLGQGLEFLIYFQGNSAPDKSGLPSDRFSAERTGGSVSTLTIQRTQQEDSAVYLCASSILGQPITDTQYFGPGTRLTVL.

V is TRBV12-3 or TRBV12-4 and J is TRBJ1-1; D is uncertain. This CDR3 contains 16 residues. V was cut by 3 bases and J by 1 base, with 15 bases left in between. The CDR3 loop is CASSFLGWEKNTEAFF. The CDR3 coding sequence is TGTGCCAGCAGTTTTTTAGGGTGGGAAAAGAACACTGAAGCTTTCTTT.

The J gene is TRBJ2-3, the V gene TRBV5-1; TRBD2 might be the D (5 bases). Germline V CDR1 and CDR2: SGHRS, YFSETQ. The CDR3 runs 15 residues. V was clipped by 2 bases and J by 3 bases, with 13 bases between them. CDR3: CASSFDGIRTDTQYF. CDR3 in DNA: TGCGCCAGCAGCTTCGACGGGATTCGGACAGATACGCAGTATTTT.

The V and J genes are TRBV11-2 and TRBJ2-7; 7 bases line up with TRBD1. V was clipped by 5 bases and J by 0 bases; unmatched bases: 7. There are 15 residues in the CDR3. The germline V gene has CDR1 SGHAT and CDR2 FQNNGV. The DNA of the CDR3 is TGTGCCAGCAGCCAGGGACAGAGCCTCTCCTACGAGCAGTACTTC. Amino acids: CASSQGQSLSYEQYF.

The chain carries TRBV3-1 and TRBJ1-1, with D possibly being TRBD1 (5 bases). Germline CDR1 LGHDT, CDR2 YNNKEL (reference sequence). The CDR3 loop spans 13 amino acids. With 3 bases removed from V and 9 bases from J, the gap between germline ends came to 14 bases. The CDR3 here is CASSQGPRQQAFF. CDR3 sequence (DNA): TGTGCCAGCAGCCAGGGACCGAGACAACAAGCTTTCTTT.

J is TRBJ2-6 and V is TRBV7-6; TRBD1 or TRBD2 may be the D gene (5 bases each). V gave up 5 bases and J gave up 2 bases, with 13 bases separating them. Per germline, CDR1 SGHVS and CDR2 FNYEAQ. The CDR3 is 16 residues long. CDR3 in amino acids: CASSPIGGAGANVLTF. CDR3 sequence (DNA): TGTGCCAGCAGCCCGATTGGGGGAGCTGGGGCCAACGTCCTGACTTTC. The full variable domain, completed using reference TRBV7-6 and TRBJ2-6, is GAGVSQSPRYKVTKRGQDVALRCDPISGHVSLYWYRQALGQGPEFLTYFNYEAQQDKSGLPNDRFSAERPEGSISTLTIQRTEQRDSAMYRCASSPIGGAGANVLTFGAGSRLTVL.

The chain joins TRBV7-2 to TRBJ2-7; TRBD1 agrees at 9 bases. V lost 5 bases to trimming and J lost 9 bases; unmatched junction nucleotides: 8. Germline V gene sequence: CDR1 SGHTA, CDR2 FQGNSA. This CDR3 comprises 13 residues. The CDR3 loop reads CASSPGQGFAQYF. The CDR3 DNA follows: TGTGCCAGCAGCCCGGGACAGGGTTTCGCGCAGTACTTC. The variable domain in full, completed from reference TRBV7-2 and TRBJ2-7, reads GAGVSQSPSNKVTEKGKDVELRCDPISGHTALYWYRQSLGQGLEFLIYFQGNSAPDKSGLPSDRFSAERTGGSVSTLTIQRTQQEDSAVYLCASSPGQGFAQYFGPGTRLTVT.

The chain employs TRBV9 and TRBJ1-2; D not certain. This CDR3 is 14 amino acids long. Germline V gives CDR1 SGDLS, CDR2 YYNGEE. The ends were cut back, 6 bases at V and 0 bases at J, with 12 bases in the middle. CDR3 DNA sequence: TGTGCCAGCACGGGTTTAATGTCTAACTATGGCTACACCTTC. Amino acid sequence: CASTGLMSNYGYTF.

Ten or more counts support this clonotype. The V gene is TRBV6-5, the J gene TRBJ2-7, with D perhaps given as TRBD1 or TRBD2 (6 bases each). CDR1 MNHEY and CDR2 SVGAGI come from the germline V gene. CDR3 size: 13 residues. Trimming stripped 6 bases from V and 6 bases from J, with 15 bases between. In DNA, the CDR3 is TGTGCCAGCAGGGGGGGACACCCCCTCGAGCAGTACTTC. It is translated as CASRGGHPLEQYF.

This clonotype was seen more than once but under ten times. V and J are TRBV7-7 and TRBJ2-5; D not resolved. The CDR3 is 11 residues long. Germline CDR1 is SSHAT and CDR2 is FNYEAQ (reference sequence). The DNA for the CDR3 is TGTGCGATAAGGTACCAAGAGACCCAGTACTTC. It translates to CAIRYQETQYF.